This is a list of T cell receptor beta chains from one sample in a study of shared T cell receptors in the human thymus. Clones were sequenced by immunoSEQ multiplex PCR, and TCRdb holds only the in-frame ones, with some missing. The repertoire has roughly 500,000 clones, 75% to 85% of them found once; the top ten carry about 0.013%. Another study also made use of these data, one on human thymus T cells.

The specimen sequenced was thymocytes. These receptor sequences come from a boy younger than two with a congenital heart defect. CDR3s include the opening cysteine and the closing phenylalanine or tryptophan. D genes are given only for firm matches. Clone size appears in some rows only: once, few, many, or a class for an expanded clone.

abundance	v_gene	j_gene	d_gene	CDR3aa	CDR3nt
-	TRBV27	TRBJ2-3	TRBD2	CASSCLAGFTDTQYF	TGTGCCAGCAGTTGTCTAGCGGGGTTCACAGATACGCAGTATTTT
-	TRBV9	TRBJ2-1	TRBD2	CASSPRRAGESENEQFF	TGTGCCAGCAGCCCCCGGAGGGCGGGAGAGAGCGAGAATGAGCAGTTCTTC
-	TRBV6-7	TRBJ2-1	TRBD2	CASSTSRLSGDNEQFF	TGTGCCAGCAGTACCTCAAGGCTTAGCGGGGACAATGAGCAGTTCTTC
-	TRBV30	TRBJ2-1	-	CAWGGTAYNEQFF	TGTGCCTGGGGGGGGACAGCATACAATGAGCAGTTCTTC
-	TRBV6-6	TRBJ1-1	TRBD1	CASSYSGTGANTEAFF	TGTGCCAGCAGTTACTCGGGGACAGGGGCAAACACTGAAGCTTTCTTT
-	TRBV4-3	TRBJ1-1	-	CASSQGRTEAFF	TGCGCCAGCAGCCAAGGTAGAACTGAAGCTTTCTTT
-	TRBV13	TRBJ2-2	TRBD2	CASSPDRKLSGRDTGELFF	TGTGCCAGCAGCCCGGACAGAAAACTTAGCGGGAGAGACACCGGGGAGCTGTTTTTT
-	TRBV9	TRBJ2-2	-	CASSVDGGRGGELFF	TGTGCCAGCAGCGTAGATGGGGGCCGTGGCGGGGAGCTGTTTTTT
-	TRBV2	TRBJ2-7	TRBD2	CASSALAGLSYEQYF	TGTGCCAGCAGTGCACTAGCGGGACTCTCCTACGAGCAGTACTTC
-	TRBV7-9	TRBJ2-3	-	CASSLNRDTTGDTQYF	TGTGCCAGCAGCTTGAACCGAGACACTACGGGGGATACGCAGTATTTT
-	TRBV5-3	TRBJ1-1	-	CARSYTQAEAFF	TGTGCCAGAAGTTACACTCAGGCTGAAGCTTTCTTT
few	TRBV14	TRBJ2-1	-	CASSRGQSNEQFF	TGTGCCAGCAGCCGGGGCCAGTCCAATGAGCAGTTCTTC
-	TRBV7-2	TRBJ2-7	-	CASSLELERPNPYEQYF	TGTGCCAGCAGCTTAGAATTGGAGAGGCCGAACCCCTACGAGCAGTACTTC
-	TRBV15	TRBJ1-5	-	CATSRIISNQPQHF	TGTGCCACCAGCAGAATAATTAGCAATCAGCCCCAGCATTTT
-	TRBV28	TRBJ2-7	-	CASRDSISYEQYF	TGTGCCAGCCGGGACTCTATCTCCTACGAGCAGTACTTC
-	TRBV5-1	TRBJ2-1	TRBD2	CASSLGQGGRLAGDNEQFF	TGCGCCAGCAGCTTGGGACAGGGGGGCCGACTAGCGGGAGACAATGAGCAGTTCTTC
-	TRBV5-6	TRBJ1-4	TRBD1	CASSQGQGTGDEKLFF	TGTGCCAGCAGCCAGGGACAGGGAACGGGGGATGAAAAACTGTTTTTT
-	TRBV2	TRBJ1-2	-	CANVNRTDPAYGYTF	TGTGCCAACGTAAACCGGACAGATCCGGCCTATGGCTACACCTTC
-	TRBV7-9	TRBJ1-2	-	CASSLDKGDKLYGYTF	TGTGCCAGCAGCTTAGACAAAGGGGATAAACTCTATGGCTACACCTTC
-	TRBV27	TRBJ2-7	TRBD2	CASSPATSGRRYEQYF	TGTGCCAGCAGTCCCGCGACTAGCGGGAGAAGATACGAGCAGTACTTC
-	TRBV19	TRBJ2-7	TRBD2	CASSMRREGLYEQYF	TGTGCCAGTAGTATGAGGCGGGAGGGCCTCTACGAGCAGTACTTC
-	TRBV5-1	TRBJ2-3	TRBD2	CASSSEREGADTQYF	TGCGCCAGCAGCTCAGAGCGGGAGGGCGCAGATACGCAGTATTTT
-	TRBV10-2	TRBJ2-2	TRBD1	CASSESFGQGLVSGELFF	TGCGCCAGCAGTGAGTCTTTCGGACAGGGGTTGGTTTCCGGGGAGCTGTTTTTT
few	TRBV4-3	TRBJ2-1	-	CASSQDLRAGWYNEQFF	TGCGCCAGCAGCCAAGATCTCAGGGCAGGGTGGTACAATGAGCAGTTCTTC
few	TRBV4-3	TRBJ2-2	TRBD2	CASSNSGANTGELFF	TGCGCCAGCAGTAATAGCGGGGCGAACACCGGGGAGCTGTTTTTT
-	TRBV29-1	TRBJ1-1	TRBD1	CSGRGQHVMNTEAFF	TGCAGCGGGAGGGGACAGCACGTCATGAACACTGAAGCTTTCTTT
-	TRBV27	TRBJ2-2	TRBD2	CASRAGVNTGELFF	TGTGCCAGCAGGGCGGGGGTAAACACCGGGGAGCTGTTTTTT
-	TRBV28	TRBJ2-6	-	CASSPTGPGANVLTF	TGTGCCAGCAGCCCGACAGGTCCCGGGGCCAACGTCCTGACTTTC
-	TRBV6-1	TRBJ1-2	-	CASSEWSSPTSYGYTF	TGTGCCAGCAGTGAGTGGTCATCACCTACCTCCTATGGCTACACCTTC
-	TRBV7-3	TRBJ2-1	TRBD2	CASSLRGTSGTKFF	TGTGCCAGCAGCTTAAGGGGGACTAGCGGGACGAAGTTCTTC
few	TRBV10-1	TRBJ2-7	TRBD2	CASSAGRAPRDEQYF	TGCGCCAGCAGTGCCGGGAGGGCCCCAAGGGACGAGCAGTACTTC
-	TRBV27	TRBJ2-7	TRBD2	CASSFAGGRAYEQYF	TGTGCCAGCAGTTTCGCAGGCGGGAGGGCCTACGAGCAGTACTTC
-	TRBV12-5	TRBJ1-2	-	CASGLAHQGSYGYTF	TGTGCTAGTGGTTTGGCCCATCAGGGGTCCTATGGCTACACCTTC
-	TRBV30	TRBJ1-1	TRBD1	CAWIPTGVKDTEAFF	TGTGCCTGGATCCCCACAGGGGTAAAGGACACTGAAGCTTTCTTT
-	TRBV7-8	TRBJ2-1	-	CASSLVPGTGSYNEQFF	TGTGCCAGCAGCTTGGTACCCGGGACTGGCTCCTACAATGAGCAGTTCTTC
-	TRBV11-2	TRBJ2-5	-	CASSSQPLPGASQETQYF	TGTGCCAGCAGCTCACAACCACTCCCAGGGGCCTCCCAAGAGACCCAGTACTTC
-	TRBV12-5	TRBJ1-1	-	CASGLVPENPGQGTTEAFF	TGTGCTAGTGGTTTGGTACCCGAGAATCCGGGACAAGGGACCACTGAAGCTTTCTTT
-	TRBV29-1	TRBJ2-7	TRBD1	CSVADRVEYEQYF	TGCAGCGTTGCCGACAGGGTGGAATACGAGCAGTACTTC
once	TRBV7-9	TRBJ1-5	TRBD1	CASSLVRGQGAHQPQHF	TGTGCCAGCAGCTTAGTCCGGGGACAGGGGGCCCATCAGCCCCAGCATTTT
-	TRBV2	TRBJ2-7	TRBD1	CASLAGTGREQYF	TGTGCCAGCCTGGCCGGGACAGGGAGGGAGCAGTACTTC
-	TRBV7-8	TRBJ2-7	TRBD1	CASSFKGAKEQYF	TGTGCCAGCAGCTTTAAGGGGGCGAAAGAGCAGTACTTC
once	TRBV6-5	TRBJ2-2	TRBD1	CASSSLTGGNTGELFF	TGTGCCAGCAGTTCCCTGACAGGGGGTAACACCGGGGAGCTGTTTTTT
-	TRBV14	TRBJ2-5	-	CASSQYPGGFQETQYF	TGTGCCAGCAGCCAATATCCGGGTGGTTTCCAAGAGACCCAGTACTTC
-	TRBV5-1	TRBJ2-3	-	CASSSTSGTDTQYF	TGCGCCAGCAGCTCGACATCAGGAACAGATACGCAGTATTTT
-	TRBV4-1	TRBJ1-5	-	CASSQDGRAPSGNQPQHF	TGCGCCAGCAGCCAAGATGGGAGGGCCCCAAGTGGCAATCAGCCCCAGCATTTT
-	TRBV4-1	TRBJ2-3	TRBD2	CASSPRERRDTQYF	TGCGCCAGCAGCCCGCGGGAGAGGAGAGATACGCAGTATTTT
few	TRBV25-1	TRBJ1-3	TRBD1	CASSQTGVGNTIYF	TGTGCCAGCAGCCAAACAGGGGTTGGAAACACCATATATTTT
-	TRBV4-2	TRBJ2-7	TRBD2	CASSQEVGGTYEQYF	TGTGCCAGCAGCCAAGAAGTGGGGGGGACCTACGAGCAGTACTTC